One TCR beta chain is described in this entry. Its matching antigen is unknown. The CDR3 totals 20 residues. Sequencing used immunoSEQ multiplex PCR; TCRdb keeps in-frame clones, though not all of them. Counted here are about 140,000 clones, just under 95% occurring once; the ten biggest clones make up roughly 5.1%. This entry belongs to a study of T cell responses to AZD1222 COVID-19 vaccine. Overall study: The study pooled second doses at about 4 or about 12 weeks. Findings and caveats of the study: Unmutated variant regions are reportedly the target of nearly half of TCRs that are spike-specific. Spike was spanned by vaccine-associated CD4 TCRs, with dominance at 160-218 and 743-854. Repertoires in all cases were sampled only once the peak T cell response had passed.

The source is an adult in good health. V is TRBV21-1 and J is TRBJ2-3; TRBD2, the table's D call, lacks a check against the DNA. TRBV21-1 is a pseudogene locus. Sequenced material: peripheral blood, taken on day 0 of AZD1222 vaccination. The CDR3 nucleotides read TGTGCCAGCAGCAAAGAACCTGCGGCCCTACCCCTATCTAGCACAGATACGCAGTATTTT. Translation gives CASSKEPAALPLSSTDTQYF.